Listed here are 27 T cell receptor beta chains from one sample, sequenced in a study of Ad26.COV2.S vaccination and SARS-CoV-2 variants. The protocol was immunoSEQ multiplex PCR, while the TCRdb copy is restricted to in-frame clones and leaves out a portion. In the table there are about 350,000 clones, about 85% of which are singletons. The treatment here: some 20 received Ad26.COV2.S at low or high dose, single or two shots; about 5 received placebo; per-sample allocation not given. Sampling was performed 63 days after the first vaccine or placebo injection. The material sequenced was peripheral blood, taken in a trial of Ad26.COV2.S vaccine versus placebo. The receptors originated from a person between 18 and 59 years old who received the Ad26.COV2.S COVID-19 vaccine or a placebo.

This clone was seen just once. The chain couples TRBV4-3 to TRBJ2-2, with D perhaps assigned TRBD1 or TRBD2 (5 bases each). From germline, CDR1 is LGHNA and CDR2 YSLEER. Trimming pared 0 bases from V and 6 bases from J, leaving 14 bases between. The CDR3 covers 16 residues. CDR3 residues: CASSQDLRGWAGELFF. DNA of the CDR3: TGCGCCAGCAGCCAAGACTTGAGGGGTTGGGCCGGGGAGCTGTTTTTT.

The chain couples TRBV9 to TRBJ1-1; TRBD1 is a possible D gene (5 bases). This CDR3 region has 17 residues. V lost 4 bases and J lost 2, with 21 bases in between. CDR1 and CDR2 (germline): SGDLS, YYNGEE. DNA of the CDR3: TGTGCCAGCAGCCCTCGGAGGGGTGGAGGGTCAAACACTGAAGCTTTCTTT. The encoded protein is CASSPRRGGGSNTEAFF. The whole variable domain, filled in from reference TRBV9 and TRBJ1-1, reads DSGVTQTPKHLITATGQRVTLRCSPRSGDLSVYWYQQSLDQGLQFLIQYYNGEERAKGNILERFSAQQFPDLHSELNLSSLELGDSALYFCASSPRRGGGSNTEAFFGQGTRLTVV.

This clone was seen a single time. The chain couples TRBV6-2 or TRBV6-3 to TRBJ1-4; TRBD1 is a possible D gene (6 bases). Germline lookup yields CDR1 MNHEY and CDR2 SVGEGT. The CDR3 length is 17 residues. Trimming shortened V by 5 bases and J by 5 bases, and 21 bases separated the two germline ends. CDR3 sequence: CASSPGVVAVRNEKLFF. The CDR3 nucleotides are TGTGCCAGCAGTCCAGGGGTTGTGGCGGTTCGAAATGAAAAACTGTTTTTT.

The V gene is TRBV28, the J gene TRBJ2-7; tentative D call: TRBD2 (6 bases). V dropped 3 bases and J dropped 6 bases, with 18 bases sitting between them. The CDR3 extends over 15 amino acids. Germline CDR1 is MDHEN and CDR2 is SYDVKM. CDR3 protein: CASSLGGKPPPEQYF. The CDR3 DNA is TGTGCCAGCAGTTTGGGCGGGAAGCCCCCCCCCGAGCAGTACTTC. Based on the CDR3 plus reference TRBV28 and TRBJ2-7, the full variable domain is DVKVTQSSRYLVKRTGEKVFLECVQDMDHENMFWYRQDPGLGLRLIYFSYDVKMKEKGDIPEGYSVSREKKERFSLILESASTNQTSMYLCASSLGGKPPPEQYFGPGTRLTVT.

This chain links TRBV7-2 with TRBJ2-7; 10 nucleotides agree with TRBD1. Per the germline V gene, CDR1 is SGHTA and CDR2 is FQGNSA. V lost 4 bases, J lost 0 bases, and 15 bases stayed unmatched. This CDR3 region has 19 residues. CDR3 region: CASSSRGVGQGPSSYEQYF. The CDR3 DNA reads TGTGCCAGCAGCTCCAGGGGGGTGGGACAGGGGCCCAGCTCCTACGAGCAGTACTTC.

Note on this clone: Other DNA sequences in this specimen translate into the identical CDR3. The V and J genes are TRBV5-1 and TRBJ2-7; D tentatively fits TRBD1 or TRBD2 (5 bases each). The CDR3 covers 13 residues. V was shortened by 4 bases and J by 4 bases, with 12 bases between the two germline ends. The germline gives CDR1 SGHRS, CDR2 YFSETQ. The DNA for the CDR3 is TGCGCCAGCAGCCTGGGTGGGGGTTACGAGCAGTACTTC. It codes for CASSLGGGYEQYF.

The gene calls are TRBV7-2 and TRBJ2-7; D gene uncertain. This CDR3 has 18 amino acids. Looked up from germline, CDR1 is SGHTA and CDR2 is FQGNSA. V was pared by 5 bases and J by 6 bases, with 29 bases between. In DNA form, the CDR3 reads TGTGCCAGCAGCCTGCTAAGTCCCATCGGTGATCCCCCACGCGAGCAGTACTTC. The encoded protein is CASSLLSPIGDPPREQYF.

V and J are TRBV4-2 and TRBJ2-7; the D gene is possibly TRBD2 (6 bases). Germline V gene lookup returns CDR1 LGHNA and CDR2 YNFKEQ. The CDR3 contains 16 residues. Trimming pared 5 bases from V and 3 bases from J, leaving 20 bases between. CDR3 DNA sequence: TGTGCCAGCAGCTCCTATGGGGCTAGCGAGGGCTACGAGCAGTACTTC. Amino acids: CASSSYGASEGYEQYF.

This clone was observed once. The V gene is TRBV7-3, the J gene TRBJ1-2; D unresolved. Germline V lookup: CDR1 SGHTA, CDR2 FQGTGA. The CDR3 is 15 residues long. V lost 5 bases and J lost 6, with 19 bases in between. The CDR3 loop is CASSPGPRPGDGYTF. In DNA, the CDR3 is TGTGCCAGCAGCCCCGGACCGCGACCTGGGGATGGCTACACCTTC.

The rearrangement links TRBV5-4 to TRBJ2-5; D gene unclear. Trimming removed 2 bases from V and 5 bases from J, with 10 bases in between. The germline CDR1 and CDR2 sequences are SGHNT and YYREEE (reference sequence). The CDR3 spans 13 residues. The CDR3, as DNA: TGTGCCAGCAGCTTTATCTGGGATGAGACCCAGTACTTC. It is translated as CASSFIWDETQYF. The whole variable domain, remainder taken from reference TRBV5-4 and TRBJ2-5, is ETGVTQSPTHLIKTRGQQVTLRCSSQSGHNTVSWYQQALGQGPQFIFQYYREEENGRGNFPPRFSGLQFPNYSSELNVNALELDDSALYLCASSFIWDETQYFGPGTRLLVL.

This chain's CDR3 is CAWTQGSTDTQYF. The CDR3 bases are TGTGCCTGGACGCAGGGTAGCACAGATACGCAGTATTTT. The chain links TRBV30 to TRBJ2-3; a possible D gene is TRBD1 (5 bases). The V and J ends lost 4 bases and 0 bases respectively, with 8 bases between them. The CDR3 covers 13 residues. Germline V gene data show CDR1 as GTSNPN and CDR2 as SVGIG (reference sequence).

The V call is TRBV5-1, the J call TRBJ2-2, with a tentative D call TRBD2 (6 bases). CDR1 SGHRS and CDR2 YFSETQ come from the germline V gene. V lost 4 bases and J 6 bases, leaving 13 bases between the germline ends. This CDR3 has 14 amino acids. The CDR3 protein is CASSAGSRSGELFF. The CDR3 bases are TGCGCCAGCAGCGCGGGAAGTAGGTCCGGGGAGCTGTTTTTT. Drawing the rest from reference TRBV5-1 and TRBJ2-2, the complete variable domain is KAGVTQTPRYLIKTRGQQVTLSCSPISGHRSVSWYQQTPGQGLQFLFEYFSETQRNKGNFPGRFSGRQFSNSRSEMNVSTLELGDSALYLCASSAGSRSGELFFGEGSRLTVL.

V gene TRBV5-8 combines with J gene TRBJ2-2, with D uncertain. Per germline, CDR1 SGHTS and CDR2 YDEGEE. With 4 bases removed from V and 1 base from J, the gap between germline ends came to 8 bases. The CDR3 loop spans 14 amino acids. CDR3 residues: CASSPTGNTGELFF. The CDR3 nucleotides are TGTGCCAGCAGCCCCACGGGGAACACCGGGGAGCTGTTTTTT.

J is TRBJ2-1 and V is TRBV2, with TRBD2 as a possible D gene (5 bases). The V gene's germline CDR1 is SNHLY and CDR2 FYNNEI. The CDR3 runs 15 residues. Trimming shortened V by 5 bases and J by 4 bases, and 15 bases separated the two germline ends. The CDR3 region is CASSRTVLSYNEQFF. CDR3 bases: TGTGCCAGCAGTAGGACTGTGCTATCGTACAATGAGCAGTTCTTC.

The J gene is TRBJ1-3, the V gene TRBV21-1. TRBV21-1 is a known pseudogene. This CDR3 has 15 residues. CDR3 nucleotides: TGTGCCACTACAAATGGGGGGATCACAGGAAACACCATATATTTT. Translation gives CATTNGGITGNTIYF.

The chain combines TRBV5-4 with TRBJ2-7; 10 bases map to TRBD1. This CDR3 contains 15 residues. The germline gives CDR1 SGHNT, CDR2 YYREEE (reference sequence). V lost 4 bases to trimming and J lost 0 bases; unmatched junction nucleotides: 4. The CDR3: CASSPGQGISYEQYF. The DNA of the CDR3 is TGTGCCAGCAGCCCGGGACAGGGGATCTCCTACGAGCAGTACTTC.

The V call is TRBV19, the J call TRBJ1-2, with 7 nucleotides matching TRBD1. The CDR3 consists of 12 residues. The V segment lost 6 bases and the J segment 8 bases; nucleotides outside the gene matches: 6. CDR1 LNHDA and CDR2 SQIVND come from the germline V gene (reference sequence). CDR3 residues: CASSLGGGGYTF. The CDR3 DNA sequence: TGTGCCAGTAGCCTGGGAGGGGGCGGCTACACCTTC.

This clone was observed a few times. The chain carries TRBV5-6 and TRBJ1-2; D may be TRBD1 (5 bases). In germline, CDR1 is SGHDT, CDR2 YYEEEE. Deletions cut 0 bases from V and 3 bases from J, with 15 bases between. This CDR3 has 16 residues. The CDR3 protein is CASSLDPDRTYYGYTF. The CDR3 DNA reads TGTGCCAGCAGCTTGGATCCTGACAGAACCTACTATGGCTACACCTTC.

This chain connects TRBV9 to TRBJ1-1; no definite D call. This CDR3 has 14 amino acids. V gave up 0 bases and J gave up 5 bases, with 11 bases separating them. From germline, CDR1 is SGDLS and CDR2 YYNGEE. This chain's CDR3 is CASSVGTRGTEAFF. The DNA of the CDR3 is TGTGCCAGCAGCGTAGGGACTCGCGGGACTGAAGCTTTCTTT.

The CDR3 DNA sequence: TGTGCCAGCAGCTTGGGCGGGAGACAGGGTCAAAACATTCAGTACTTC. Encoded protein: CASSLGGRQGQNIQYF. The chain recombines TRBV5-4 with TRBJ2-4; either TRBD1 or TRBD2 may fit D (7 bases each). The CDR3 has 16 amino acids. Looked up from germline, CDR1 is SGHNT and CDR2 is YYREEE (reference sequence). V gave up 0 bases and J gave up 5 bases, with 15 bases separating them. The variable domain in full, completed from reference TRBV5-4 and TRBJ2-4, reads ETGVTQSPTHLIKTRGQQVTLRCSSQSGHNTVSWYQQALGQGPQFIFQYYREEENGRGNFPPRFSGLQFPNYSSELNVNALELDDSALYLCASSLGGRQGQNIQYFGAGTRLSVL.

This clone occurred once. The chain carries TRBV7-9 and TRBJ1-5; no definite D call. Between the trimmed V and J ends, which lost 1 base and 0 bases, there was a span of 10 bases. Germline assignment: CDR1 SEHNR and CDR2 FQNEAQ (reference sequence). This CDR3 has 16 amino acids. The DNA for the CDR3 is TGTGCCAGCAGCTTAGACGGCAGTTATAGCAATCAGCCCCAGCATTTT. Its protein is CASSLDGSYSNQPQHF.

V is TRBV30 and J is TRBJ2-3; TRBD1 might be the D (5 bases). Germline V gives CDR1 GTSNPN, CDR2 SVGIG (reference sequence). The ends were cut back, 2 bases at V and 4 bases at J, with 13 bases in the middle. This CDR3 spans 14 amino acids. The CDR3 region has the DNA TGTGCCTGGAGTCTCCAGGGAATCGCAGATACGCAGTATTTT. Residues: CAWSLQGIADTQYF.

The rearrangement links TRBV12-5 to TRBJ1-1, with D unresolved. Germline CDR1 is LGHNT and CDR2 is FRNRAP. The CDR3 loop spans 13 amino acids. V lost 8 bases and J lost 0, with 10 bases in between. The CDR3 region is CASMIQMNTEAFF. Written as DNA, the CDR3 is TGTGCTAGTATGATACAGATGAACACTGAAGCTTTCTTT.

The J gene is TRBJ1-1, the V gene TRBV30; tentative D call: TRBD1 (5 bases). With 0 bases removed from V and 4 bases from J, the gap between germline ends came to 15 bases. CDR3 size: 15 residues. Germline CDR1 reads GTSNPN; CDR2 reads SVGIG (reference sequence). Here the CDR3 reads CAWSVLGGWATEAFF. In nucleotides, the CDR3 is TGTGCCTGGAGTGTACTGGGGGGTTGGGCCACTGAAGCTTTCTTT.

Turning to this clone: One end of the junction is discordant with germline, which a read error may explain. Other nucleotide sequences from this sample produce the same CDR3. V gene TRBV18 combines with J gene TRBJ1-1, with a possible D match to TRBD1 (5 bases). Germline V lookup: CDR1 KGHSH, CDR2 LQKENI. CDR3 length equals 13 residues. CDR3 sequence reads: CASSGGTYTEAFF. The CDR3 DNA sequence: TGTGCCAGCTCAGGGGGGACCTACACTGAGGCTTTCTTT.

This clone showed up just a few times. The rearrangement links TRBV5-6 to TRBJ1-2, with D unclear. V lost 0 bases and J lost 8, with 14 bases in between. CDR1 SGHDT and CDR2 YYEEEE come from the germline V gene. This CDR3 contains 14 residues. This chain's CDR3 is CASSLAGRREGYTF. The DNA of the CDR3 is TGTGCCAGCAGCTTGGCGGGAAGACGTGAAGGCTACACCTTC.

The V call is TRBV28, the J call TRBJ1-5; unclear D gene. V lost 6 bases and J lost 1, with 7 bases in between. The CDR3 runs to 13 residues. From germline, CDR1 is MDHEN and CDR2 SYDVKM. CDR3 nucleotides: TGTGCCAGCAGGGTAGGAAGCAATCAGCCCCAGCATTTT. This codes for CASRVGSNQPQHF. Full variable domain (rest looked up from reference TRBV28 and TRBJ1-5): DVKVTQSSRYLVKRTGEKVFLECVQDMDHENMFWYRQDPGLGLRLIYFSYDVKMKEKGDIPEGYSVSREKKERFSLILESASTNQTSMYLCASRVGSNQPQHFGDGTRLSIL.